The 20 T cell receptor beta chains reported below all come from one sample, sequenced in a study of blood T cell repertoires in COVID-19. This table comes from immunoSEQ multiplex PCR, and its TCRdb copy is limited to in-frame clones, with some not included. This table holds 200,000 to 250,000 clones, 90% to 95% found once. Sequenced sample: peripheral blood. The receptors shown here come from a man aged 60 to 69 with COVID-19, enrolled during active disease.

The chain joins TRBV6-5 to TRBJ2-7, with 11 positions matching TRBD1. After removal of 7 bases from V and 7 bases from J, the junction contained 9 bases not matched to a gene. CDR3 length: 14 amino acids. The germline gives CDR1 MNHEY, CDR2 SVGAGI. CDR3 region: CASTLDRGQREQYF. For the CDR3, the DNA is TGTGCCAGCACGCTGGACAGGGGGCAAAGGGAGCAGTACTTC.

The rearrangement uses TRBV19 and TRBJ1-5; 7 bases map to TRBD1. Looked up from germline, CDR1 is LNHDA and CDR2 is SQIVND (reference sequence). J gave up 3 bases and V 6 bases, and 5 bases lay outside the gene matches. The length of the CDR3 is 14 residues. The CDR3: CASRGQSLNQPQHF. DNA of the CDR3: TGTGCCAGTAGGGGACAGAGCCTCAATCAGCCCCAGCATTTT.

The rearrangement uses TRBV5-1 and TRBJ2-1; D is perhaps TRBD2 (6 bases). Germline assignment: CDR1 SGHRS and CDR2 YFSETQ. The CDR3 is 15 residues long. V lost 4 bases and J 0 bases, leaving 11 bases between the germline ends. The DNA of the CDR3 is TGCGCCAGCAGCCCCGACGGGAGCTCCTACAATGAGCAGTTCTTC. As protein: CASSPDGSSYNEQFF.

This rearrangement joins TRBV9 to TRBJ1-1; D not certain. V was trimmed by 3 bases and J by 2 bases, leaving 8 bases between them. CDR3 length equals 13 residues. CDR1 is SGDLS, CDR2 YYNGEE, per germline. The DNA of the CDR3 is TGTGCCAGCAGCGCCGTGTCTAACACTGAAGCTTTCTTT. Its translation: CASSAVSNTEAFF. The full variable domain, with the rest looked up from reference TRBV9 and TRBJ1-1, is DSGVTQTPKHLITATGQRVTLRCSPRSGDLSVYWYQQSLDQGLQFLIQYYNGEERAKGNILERFSAQQFPDLHSELNLSSLELGDSALYFCASSAVSNTEAFFGQGTRLTVV.

The V call is TRBV5-1, the J call TRBJ2-7, with D unresolved. Per the germline V gene, CDR1 is SGHRS and CDR2 is YFSETQ. The CDR3 runs to 13 residues. Trimming shortened V by 2 bases and J by 7 bases, and 13 bases separated the two germline ends. The CDR3 loop is CASSLNRAWEQYF. The CDR3, as DNA: TGCGCCAGCAGCTTAAACCGCGCTTGGGAGCAGTACTTC.

V gene TRBV19 combines with J gene TRBJ1-2, with 7 bases fitting TRBD1. The CDR3 contains 15 residues. Germline CDR1 and CDR2: LNHDA and SQIVND (reference sequence). With V trimmed by 0 bases and J by 7 bases, 8 bases remained unmatched. DNA of the CDR3: TGTGCCAGTAGTATAGATTGGAGACAGGGTAGTGGCTACACCTTC. Translating it yields CASSIDWRQGSGYTF.

J is TRBJ1-2 and V is TRBV3-1 (or the pseudogene TRBV3-2); 9 bases map to TRBD1. Unmatched junction bases numbered 8, after V lost 5 bases and J lost 7 bases. Per germline, CDR1 LGHDT and CDR2 YNNKEL (reference sequence). The CDR3 is made up of 14 amino acids. The CDR3 region is CASSTGQGGAGYTF. The CDR3 DNA reads as TGTGCCAGCAGCACGGGACAGGGTGGGGCTGGCTACACCTTC.

Only one count was recorded for this clone. This chain links TRBV27 with TRBJ1-2; 10 nucleotides line up with TRBD1. Germline V lookup: CDR1 MNHEY, CDR2 SMNVEV (reference sequence). The J segment lost 2 bases and the V segment lost 3 bases, leaving 3 bases of the junction unmatched. CDR3 size: 15 residues. The CDR3 reads CASSFKDRGNYGYTF. The CDR3 nucleotides are TGTGCCAGCAGTTTCAAGGACAGGGGGAACTATGGCTACACCTTC.

This clone was observed once. The chain uses TRBV2 and TRBJ2-1; 15 bases are shared with TRBD2. The germline V gene has CDR1 SNHLY and CDR2 FYNNEI. CDR3 size: 18 residues. The J segment lost 0 bases and the V segment lost 7 bases, leaving 7 bases of the junction unmatched. The CDR3 region is CASTPGLAGGSSYNEQFF. The DNA of the CDR3 is TGTGCCAGCACTCCGGGACTAGCGGGGGGAAGCTCCTACAATGAGCAGTTCTTC.

V gene TRBV2 combines with J gene TRBJ2-7, with D perhaps matching TRBD2 (5 bases). This CDR3 contains 13 residues. Germline assignment: CDR1 SNHLY and CDR2 FYNNEI. V lost 11 bases, J lost 5 bases, and 19 bases lay in between. CDR3 sequence reads: CAGRGLPENEQYF. Written as DNA, the CDR3 is TGTGCCGGCCGGGGTCTGCCGGAAAACGAGCAGTACTTC.

This chain connects TRBV18 to TRBJ2-3; the match to TRBD2 covers 8 bases. Germline loops: CDR1 KGHSH, CDR2 LQKENI. The CDR3 is 15 residues long. V was pared by 4 bases and J by 6 bases, with 9 bases of the junction left unmatched. The CDR3 DNA reads TGTGCCAGCTCACAACCTGGACTAGCTCCCGATACGCAGTATTTT. Its protein is CASSQPGLAPDTQYF.

The gene calls are TRBV4-3 and TRBJ2-1; 10 positions match TRBD2. Germline CDR1 and CDR2: LGHNA and YSLEER. This CDR3 comprises 18 residues. V gave up 0 bases and J gave up 2 bases; unmatched junction bases: 7. CDR3 amino acids: CASSQESGRAVAYNEQFF. The CDR3 nucleotides read TGCGCCAGCAGCCAAGAAAGCGGGAGGGCGGTCGCCTACAATGAGCAGTTCTTC.

The chain has TRBV5-4 and TRBJ2-7; 8 bases fit TRBD2. CDR1 and CDR2 from the germline V gene are SGHNT and YYREEE (reference sequence). The CDR3 length is 15 residues. With 0 bases clipped from V and 5 bases from J, the junction kept 7 bases outside the gene matches. The CDR3 coding sequence is TGTGCCAGCAGCTTGGGTGGGACTAGTCCCAACGAGCAGTACTTC. As protein: CASSLGGTSPNEQYF.

The chain employs TRBV15 and TRBJ2-3; 9 nucleotides match TRBD2. This CDR3 is built from 19 residues. Germline V lookup: CDR1 LNHNV, CDR2 YYDKDF (reference sequence). Trimming cost V 0 bases and J 3 bases; bases outside gene matches: 13. CDR3 DNA sequence: TGTGCCACCAGCAGAGAACCGCCCCCCCCTAGCGGGGAAACAGATACGCAGTATTTT. Protein product: CATSREPPPPSGETDTQYF.

The CDR3 sequence: CASSLEGTPRSPLHF. The CDR3 region has the DNA TGTGCCAGCAGCTTAGAAGGGACACCGCGTTCACCCCTCCACTTT. The chain combines TRBV7-2 with TRBJ1-6; D might be TRBD1 (6 bases). V dropped 1 base and J dropped 9 bases, with 13 bases sitting between them. The CDR3 is 15 residues long. Germline assignment: CDR1 SGHTA and CDR2 FQGNSA.

V is TRBV4-2 and J is TRBJ2-3; 11 bases are shared with TRBD2. After removal of 0 bases from V and 9 bases from J, the junction contained 8 bases not matched to a gene. Germline V lookup: CDR1 LGHNA, CDR2 YNFKEQ. The CDR3 spans 16 residues. DNA for the CDR3: TGTGCCAGCAGCCAAGATACTAGCGGGGGCCAACGGACGCAGTATTTT. The encoded protein is CASSQDTSGGQRTQYF.

The chain has TRBV19 and TRBJ2-7, with 11 bases identical to TRBD2. V trimming: 5 bases; J trimming: 5 bases; junction bases outside the gene matches: 8. The CDR3 is made up of 15 amino acids. Germline V gene lookup returns CDR1 LNHDA and CDR2 SQIVND (reference sequence). The CDR3 region has the DNA TGTGCCAGTAGTTTGACTAGCGGGAAGCGGCACGAGCAGTACTTC. Translation gives CASSLTSGKRHEQYF. Complete variable domain (other parts from reference TRBV19 and TRBJ2-7): DGGITQSPKYLFRKEGQNVTLSCEQNLNHDAMYWYRQDPGQGLRLIYYSQIVNDFQKGDIAEGYSVSREKKESFPLTVTSAQKNPTAFYLCASSLTSGKRHEQYFGPGTRLTVT.

The rearrangement uses TRBV6-5 and TRBJ1-1; tentative D call: TRBD1 (5 bases). The germline gives CDR1 MNHEY, CDR2 SVGAGI. With 5 bases removed from V and 7 bases from J, the gap between germline ends came to 17 bases. The CDR3 is 14 residues long. CDR3 DNA sequence: TGTGCCAGCAGTCCCTACCGACAGTCTTTTGAAGCTTTCTTT. It encodes CASSPYRQSFEAFF.

The CDR3 coding sequence is TGCAGCGTTGAAGTCAGGGGTTTGGACACTGAAGCTTTCTTT. Protein sequence: CSVEVRGLDTEAFF. This chain joins TRBV29-1 and TRBJ1-1; D is perhaps TRBD1 (6 bases). With 1 base removed from V and 3 bases from J, the gap between germline ends came to 12 bases. Germline V gives CDR1 SQVTM, CDR2 ANQGSEA. The length of the CDR3 is 14 residues.

This chain joins TRBV10-1 and TRBJ1-1, with D hard to call. The V end lost 4 bases, the J end lost 9 bases, and 15 bases lay between the germline ends. This CDR3 contains 13 residues. Germline V CDR1 and CDR2: WNHNN, SYGVQD (reference sequence). CDR3 residues: CASSGGGDVKAFF. CDR3 nucleotide sequence: TGCGCCAGCAGTGGAGGCGGTGACGTGAAAGCTTTCTTT.